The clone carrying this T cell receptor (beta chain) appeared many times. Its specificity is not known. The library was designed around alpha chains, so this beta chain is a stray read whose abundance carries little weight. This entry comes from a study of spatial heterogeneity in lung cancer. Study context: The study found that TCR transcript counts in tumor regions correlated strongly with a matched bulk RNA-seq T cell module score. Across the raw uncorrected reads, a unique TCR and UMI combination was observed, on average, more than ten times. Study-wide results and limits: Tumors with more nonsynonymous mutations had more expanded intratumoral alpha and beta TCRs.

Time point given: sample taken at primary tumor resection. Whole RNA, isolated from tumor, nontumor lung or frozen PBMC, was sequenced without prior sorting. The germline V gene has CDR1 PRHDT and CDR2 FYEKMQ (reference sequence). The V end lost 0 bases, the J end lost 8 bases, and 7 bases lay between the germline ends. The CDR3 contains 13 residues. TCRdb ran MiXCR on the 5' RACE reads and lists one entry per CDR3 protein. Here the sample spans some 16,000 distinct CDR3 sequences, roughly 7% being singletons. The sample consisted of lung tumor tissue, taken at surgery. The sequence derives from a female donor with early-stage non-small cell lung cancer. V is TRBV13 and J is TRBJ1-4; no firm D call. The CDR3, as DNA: TGTGCCAGCAGCTTAGGCGGAGGGGAAAAACTGTTTTTT. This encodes CASSLGGGEKLFF.